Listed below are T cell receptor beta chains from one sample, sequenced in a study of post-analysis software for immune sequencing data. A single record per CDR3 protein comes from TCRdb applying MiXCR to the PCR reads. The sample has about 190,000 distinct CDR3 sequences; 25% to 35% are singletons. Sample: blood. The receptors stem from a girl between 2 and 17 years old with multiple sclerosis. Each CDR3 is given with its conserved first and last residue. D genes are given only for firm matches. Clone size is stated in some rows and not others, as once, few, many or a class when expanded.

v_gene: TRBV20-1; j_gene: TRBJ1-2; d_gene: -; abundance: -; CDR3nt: TGCAGTGCTCAGGGGCGATATGGCTACACCTTC; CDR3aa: CSAQGRYGYTF
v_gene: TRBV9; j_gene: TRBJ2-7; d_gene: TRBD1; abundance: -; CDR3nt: TGTGCCAGCAGCGCACACGACAGGGGCGGCCACGAGCAGTACTTC; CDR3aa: CASSAHDRGGHEQYF
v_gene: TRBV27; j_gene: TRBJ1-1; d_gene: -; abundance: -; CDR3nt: TGTGCCAGCAGCCCGAGCCAGGGGAATTTGAACACTGAAGCTTTCTTT; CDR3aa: CASSPSQGNLNTEAFF
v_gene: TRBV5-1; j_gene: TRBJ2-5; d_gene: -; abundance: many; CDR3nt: TGCGCCAGCACCAAAGGACTAAGCCAAGAGACCCAGTACTTC; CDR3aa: CASTKGLSQETQYF
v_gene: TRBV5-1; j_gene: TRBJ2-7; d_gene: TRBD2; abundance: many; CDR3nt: TGCGCCAGCAGCGGAAGCGGGGGGCGCTCCTACGAGCAGTACTTC; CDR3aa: CASSGSGGRSYEQYF
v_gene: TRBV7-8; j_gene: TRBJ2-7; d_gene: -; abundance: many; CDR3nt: TGTGCCAGCAGCTTAAGAGGACAGTCCTACGAGCAGTACTTC; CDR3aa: CASSLRGQSYEQYF
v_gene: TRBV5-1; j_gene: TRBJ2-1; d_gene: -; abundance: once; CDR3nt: TGCGCCAGCAGCTATGGGGGTAATGAGCAGTTCTTC; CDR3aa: CASSYGGNEQFF
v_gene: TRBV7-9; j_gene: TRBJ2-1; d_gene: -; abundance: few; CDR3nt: TGTGCCAGCAGCTTATCTCTGTATGAGCAGTTCTTC; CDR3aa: CASSLSLYEQFF
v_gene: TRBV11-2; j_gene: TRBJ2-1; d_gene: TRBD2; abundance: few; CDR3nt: TGTGCCAGCAGCACGCGAACCAAGACTAGCGGGGGGGCGAGCTCCTACAATGAGCAGTTCTTC; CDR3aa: CASSTRTKTSGGASSYNEQFF
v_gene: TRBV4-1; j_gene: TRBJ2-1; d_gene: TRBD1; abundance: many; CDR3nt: TGCGCCAGCAGCCAACCCGAGACAGGGGACAATGAGCAGTTCTTC; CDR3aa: CASSQPETGDNEQFF